Below, 16 T cell receptor beta chains from the same sample are listed, as sequenced in a study of tumor-infiltrating lymphocytes in primary liver carcinoma. Germline DNA was extracted too, while blood RNA derived from unsorted whole blood. A primer in the constant region served to generate TCR beta cDNA from 500 to 600 ng of total RNA. Construction of TCR beta libraries relied on three successive nested multiplex PCR rounds employing slightly modified ARM-PCR. In the first two PCR rounds, TRBV1-TRBV30 forward primers were paired with a C-beta reverse primer, and each round lasted about 10 cycles. MiXCR was run by TCRdb on the multiplex PCR reads, yielding one entry per CDR3 protein. The sample contains approximately 340,000 distinct CDR3 sequences, almost 65% of which appear only once. The sequencing sample was made of peripheral blood. These receptors all stem from a man aged 35 to 55 with primary liver carcinoma and hepatitis B virus infection.

This clonotype appeared many times. V is TRBV6-5 and J is TRBJ2-7, with D unresolved. The germline V gene has CDR1 MNHEY and CDR2 SVGAGI. Trimming cost V 8 bases and J 2 bases, with 13 bases left between them. This CDR3 region has 13 residues. The CDR3 sequence: CASATGPTYEQYF. As DNA, the CDR3 is TGTGCCAGCGCGACCGGGCCGACCTACGAGCAGTACTTC.

This sequence joins TRBV11-1 and TRBJ2-2; no definite D call. V was shortened by 10 bases and J by 1 base, with 28 bases between the two germline ends. The CDR3 has 19 residues. The germline V gene has CDR1 SGHAT and CDR2 FQDESV (reference sequence). CDR3 in DNA: TGTGCCATCAGTCCCGAGAACGCTGGGGTAGATGGGAACACCGGGGAGCTGTTTTTT. This encodes CAISPENAGVDGNTGELFF.

As for this clonotype: Sequence at one end of the junction differs from germline and may be a read error. The CDR3 protein is CARSLGLRDRDYDEQFF. CDR3 sequence (DNA): TGTGCCAGGAGCTTAGGTTTGCGGGACAGGGACTACGATGAGCAGTTCTTC. V usage is TRBV11-2 and J usage is TRBJ2-1, with 9 bases aligning to TRBD1. This CDR3 is built from 17 residues. Germline-derived CDR1 and CDR2 are SGHAT and FQNNGV.

In regard to this clonotype: A much more abundant neighbour one base away suggests this may be a read error. V is TRBV29-1 and J is TRBJ2-7; tentative D call: TRBD1 (6 bases). V lost 8 bases and J 5 bases, leaving 22 bases between the germline ends. The CDR3 sequence is 14 residues long. Per the germline V gene, CDR1 is SQVTM and CDR2 is ANQGSEA. CDR3 region: CSFVRGFLTDEQYF. The CDR3 DNA is TGCAGCTTCGTGAGGGGGTTCCTTACCGACGAGCAGTACTTC.

The table lists this clonotype with many counts. The J gene is TRBJ2-5, the V gene TRBV5-6, with 8 bases lining up with TRBD1. V shed 0 bases, J shed 1 base, and the junction held 2 bases outside the gene matches. This CDR3 spans 15 amino acids. CDR1 is SGHDT, CDR2 YYEEEE, per germline. As DNA, the CDR3 is TGTGCCAGCAGCTTGGAAGGGACAGGCCAAGAGACCCAGTACTTC. Translating it yields CASSLEGTGQETQYF.

As regards this clonotype: It may be a read error: a sequence one base away is much more abundant. The rearrangement links TRBV10-3 to TRBJ2-7; D may be TRBD2 (5 bases). This CDR3 contains 17 residues. The germline CDR1 and CDR2 sequences are ENHRY and SYGVKD. V lost 0 bases, J lost 2 bases, and 17 bases lay in between. The CDR3 is CAISESEGKTTTYEQYF. The CDR3 DNA is TGTGCCATCAGTGAGTCGGAAGGGAAGACTACTACCTACGAGCAGTACTTC.

This clonotype was counted ten times or more. This chain connects TRBV6-2 or TRBV6-3 to TRBJ1-5; weak D call: TRBD1 (5 bases). The CDR3 extends over 12 amino acids. Germline V CDR1 and CDR2: MNHEY, SVGEGT. Trimming took off 7 bases at V and 4 bases at J, with 8 bases between the two ends. CDR3 residues: CASKTGNQPQHF. Written as DNA, the CDR3 is TGTGCCAGCAAAACAGGTAATCAGCCCCAGCATTTT.

About this clonotype itself: The CDR3 end shows no conserved phenylalanine or tryptophan, and so a read error is likely. It is unclear where the CDR3 begins or ends on the DNA, so no DNA is shown, and the CDR3 is as TCRdb lists it. J is TRBJ1-5 and V is TRBV28; TRBD1 is taken as the D call from the table, unchecked against the DNA. Germline assignment: CDR1 MDHEN and CDR2 SYDVKM. The CDR3 contains 15 residues when both ends are counted. The CDR3 loop reads CASSFGQGAGQPRHS.

As concerns this clonotype: A much larger clone differs from this one at a single base, so this may be a read error. The gene calls are TRBV5-4 and TRBJ2-1; 7 bases map to TRBD2. Germline loops: CDR1 SGHNT, CDR2 YYREEE (reference sequence). This CDR3 spans 13 amino acids. CDR3 amino acids: CANSPRGDNEQFF. The CDR3 DNA sequence: TGTGCCAACAGCCCCCGGGGGGACAATGAGCAGTTCTTC. Full variable domain (missing parts from reference TRBV5-4 and TRBJ2-1): ETGVTQSPTHLIKTRGQQVTLRCSSQSGHNTVSWYQQALGQGPQFIFQYYREEENGRGNFPPRFSGLQFPNYSSELNVNALELDDSALYLCANSPRGDNEQFFGPGTRLTVL.

Remarks on this clonotype: The germline gene is not matched at one end of the junction; a read error may be the cause. The rearrangement joins TRBV11-1 to TRBJ2-5; a weak D match, TRBD1 (6 bases). Germline CDR1 and CDR2: SGHAT and FQDESV (reference sequence). The CDR3 consists of 14 residues. The CDR3 bases are TGTGTCAGCAGCTTATCTACAGGGCATGAGACCCAGTACTTC. Translation gives CVSSLSTGHETQYF.

This clonotype was counted a single time. Being one base from a much bigger clone, this may be a read error. This chain uses TRBV6-6 with TRBJ2-7, with 7 bases aligning to TRBD1. The CDR3 sequence is 15 residues long. CDR1 and CDR2 from the germline V gene are MNHNY and SVGAGI (reference sequence). CDR3 region: CTSSPGVDRIYEQYF. The CDR3 DNA reads as TGTACCAGCAGTCCTGGGGTGGACAGGATCTACGAGCAGTACTTC.

Ten or more counts support this clonotype. The chain has TRBV4-1 and TRBJ2-1, with 10 bases identical to TRBD2. Germline CDR1 reads MGHRA; CDR2 reads YSYEKL. V shed 7 bases and J 1 base; nucleotides not matched to a gene: 4. There are 15 residues in the CDR3. The CDR3 sequence: CASNLAGGSYNEQFF. CDR3 sequence (DNA): TGCGCCAGCAACTTAGCGGGAGGATCCTACAATGAGCAGTTCTTC.

The table lists this clonotype with many counts. CDR3 sequence reads: CAISEMTGEQPQHF. DNA of the CDR3: TGTGCCATCAGTGAAATGACAGGGGAACAGCCCCAGCATTTT. The chain uses TRBV10-3 and TRBJ1-5; TRBD1 matches at 8 bases. The CDR3 extends over 14 amino acids. Germline V CDR1 and CDR2: ENHRY, SYGVKD. Losses at the gene ends were 3 bases for V and 7 bases for J; bases not matched to a gene: 5.

Points on this clonotype: Being one base from a much bigger clone, this may be a read error. The V gene is TRBV6-2 or TRBV6-3, the J gene TRBJ2-7, with 7 bases that match TRBD1. The length of the CDR3 is 13 residues. Losses at the gene ends were 8 bases for V and 7 bases for J; bases not matched to a gene: 11. Germline V CDR1 and CDR2: MNHEY, SVGEGT. The CDR3 coding sequence is TGTGCCAGCCCCAAAGACAGGGATCGGGAGCAGTACTTC. Protein product: CASPKDRDREQYF.

With regard to this clonotype: One end of the junction fails to match germline, which may point to a read error. The V call is TRBV12-3 or TRBV12-4, the J call TRBJ2-1; D is undetermined. This CDR3 has 12 residues. The CDR3, as DNA: TGTGCCAGCAGTACCCCTGGCGATGAGCAATTCTTC. Protein sequence: CASSTPGDEQFF.

On this clonotype itself: Germline and junction disagree at one end, which may indicate a read error. The chain employs TRBV11-3 and TRBJ2-5; 13 bases match TRBD2. Germline-derived CDR1 and CDR2 are SGHNT and YENEEA. CDR3 length: 15 amino acids. The CDR3 DNA reads TGTGCCAGCAGACTGGGACTAGCGGGACGAGAGGCCCAGTACTTC. Amino acids: CASRLGLAGREAQYF.